The sequence of this T cell receptor beta chain was determined in a study of T cell responses to AZD1222 COVID-19 vaccine. Overall study results and limits: Epitopes outside B.1.351 and B.1.1.7 mutated regions reportedly drew nearly half of spike TCRs.

Concerning this clone itself: Its antigen is unknown.

Germline loops: CDR1 LNHDA, CDR2 SQIVND (reference sequence). V was clipped by 5 bases and J by 2 bases; unmatched bases: 4. The CDR3 extends over 15 amino acids. Data came from immunoSEQ multiplex PCR; TCRdb stores just in-frame clones and leaves some out. Among about 100,000 clones listed, roughly nine tenths were seen once. Sequencing used peripheral blood, obtained on day 0 of AZD1222 vaccination. The TCR comes from an adult in good health. The chain recombines TRBV19 with TRBJ2-1; TRBD2 aligns across 9 bases. In DNA, the CDR3 is TGTGCCAGTAGTCGGACTAGCGACCCCTACAATGAGCAGTTCTTC. It specifies CASSRTSDPYNEQFF.